The 5 T cell receptor beta chains reported below all come from one sample, sequenced in a study of cytomegalovirus exposure and HLA in healthy donors. Both 60 Vbeta primers and 13 Jbeta primers went into the PCR. The data were produced by immunoSEQ multiplex PCR, yet TCRdb's version contains in-frame clones alone and is incomplete. The sample contains roughly 130,000 clones, about four fifths of which appear only once. The sequenced sample was PBMCs. The receptors come from a male donor in good health and CMV-seropositive.

The J gene is TRBJ2-7, the V gene TRBV7-9; 7 bases line up with TRBD2. CDR3 size: 11 residues. Per germline, CDR1 SEHNR and CDR2 FQNEAQ (reference sequence). With V trimmed by 10 bases and J by 2 bases, 2 bases remained unmatched. As DNA, the CDR3 is TGTGCCATAGCGGGCGCCTACGAGCAGTACTTC. Translation gives CAIAGAYEQYF.

The genes are TRBV30 and TRBJ1-2; no firm D call. The ends were cut back, 0 bases at V and 4 bases at J, with 15 bases in the middle. The CDR3 length is 15 residues. Germline loops: CDR1 GTSNPN, CDR2 SVGIG (reference sequence). The DNA for the CDR3 is TGTGCCTGGAGTGTACTGCGGGGAGTTGGCTATGGCTACACCTTC. Translation: CAWSVLRGVGYGYTF.

The V gene is TRBV20-1, the J gene TRBJ2-7, with D uncertain. The germline gives CDR1 DFQATT, CDR2 SNEGSKA (reference sequence). The CDR3 is 10 residues long. CDR3 region: CTLPGYEQYF. DNA for the CDR3: TGCACCCTACCCGGGTACGAGCAGTACTTC.

This chain uses TRBV30 with TRBJ2-1; no reliable D call. Germline values: CDR1 GTSNPN, CDR2 SVGIG (reference sequence). CDR3 length equals 13 residues. The V end lost 1 base, the J end lost 1 base, and 5 bases lay between the germline ends. Here the CDR3 reads CAWSAISYNEQFF. The DNA for the CDR3 is TGTGCCTGGAGTGCTATATCCTACAATGAGCAGTTCTTC. The complete variable domain, with remaining parts taken from reference TRBV30 and TRBJ2-1, reads SQTIHQWPATLVQPVGSPLSLECTVEGTSNPNLYWYRQAAGRGLQLLFYSVGIGQISSEVPQNLSASRPQDRQFILSSKKLLLSDSGFYLCAWSAISYNEQFFGPGTRLTVL.

The chain combines TRBV4-1 with TRBJ2-7; the D gene is possibly TRBD1 (7 bases). The CDR3 loop spans 15 amino acids. V lost 1 base and J 7 bases, leaving 17 bases between the germline ends. Germline V gives CDR1 MGHRA, CDR2 YSYEKL. This CDR3 is CASSQGAGGTEEQYF. The DNA for the CDR3 is TGCGCCAGCAGCCAAGGGGCAGGGGGGACCGAGGAGCAGTACTTC.